What follows are 20 T cell receptor beta chains derived from one specimen sequenced in a study of T cells in localized non-small cell lung cancer. The data were produced by immunoSEQ multiplex PCR, yet TCRdb's version contains in-frame clones alone and is incomplete. This table has around 15,000 clones, 70% to 90% appearing once. Source: peripheral blood, taken before any cancer treatment. Receptor source: a male donor aged 60 or older with stage I lung adenocarcinoma.

A single count supports this clone. V and J are TRBV7-2 and TRBJ2-3; 7 positions match TRBD2. Germline CDR1 reads SGHTA; CDR2 reads FQGNSA. V dropped 1 base and J dropped 4; count of bases not matched to a gene: 8. The CDR3 runs 16 residues. DNA for the CDR3: TGTGCCAGCAGCTTAGTTGCGGGAGATGTGTCAGATACGCAGTATTTT. Residues: CASSLVAGDVSDTQYF.

This clone was detected only once. The chain carries TRBV29-1 and TRBJ1-3; no reliable D call. Germline lookup yields CDR1 SQVTM and CDR2 ANQGSEA. This CDR3 is 13 amino acids long. The germline V and J ends were trimmed by 7 bases and 0 bases, with 10 bases remaining between them. CDR3 coding DNA: TGCAGCGCCGTGGTGAGCTCTGGAAACACCATATATTTT. Its protein product is CSAVVSSGNTIYF.

This clone was seen a few times. The rearrangement links TRBV19 to TRBJ1-6; 8 bases line up with TRBD1. CDR1 is LNHDA and CDR2 is SQIVND in the germline V gene (reference sequence). The CDR3 has 14 residues. J lost 6 bases, V lost 4 bases, and 2 bases had no gene match. The CDR3: CASSRGQVNSPLHF. The CDR3 DNA reads TGTGCCAGTAGTAGGGGACAGGTTAATTCACCCCTCCACTTT.

This clone was seen more than once but under ten times. The J gene is TRBJ2-7, the V gene TRBV9; D remains ambiguous. V was cut by 0 bases and J by 1 base, with 11 bases left in between. There are 15 residues in the CDR3. Germline assignment: CDR1 SGDLS and CDR2 YYNGEE. CDR3 DNA: TGTGCCAGCAGCGTAGCTTCAGGCGGATCCTACGAGCAGTACTTC. Protein product: CASSVASGGSYEQYF.

The chain uses TRBV28 and TRBJ2-5; the D gene is possibly TRBD2 (6 bases). V was shortened by 10 bases and J by 2 bases, with 17 bases between the two germline ends. Germline CDR1 reads MDHEN; CDR2 reads SYDVKM. The length of the CDR3 is 14 residues. Here the CDR3 DNA reads TGTGCCACCCTGTCCCCGGAGGGGCAAGAGACCCAGTACTTC. Amino acids: CATLSPEGQETQYF.

V usage is TRBV13 and J usage is TRBJ2-5; 16 positions match TRBD2. Germline V CDR1 and CDR2: PRHDT, FYEKMQ (reference sequence). This CDR3 is built from 17 residues. Trimming at V came to 6 bases and at J to 2 bases, leaving 6 bases not matched to a gene. CDR3 DNA sequence: TGTGCCAGCAGGCGTGGGACTAGCGGGAGGGGGCAAGAGACCCAGTACTTC. This codes for CASRRGTSGRGQETQYF.

The chain joins TRBV6-1 to TRBJ1-6; TRBD1 is a possible D gene (5 bases). The germline gives CDR1 MNHNS, CDR2 SASEGT. This CDR3 region has 18 residues. The V end was cut by 4 bases, the J end by 0 bases, with 16 bases between. The CDR3 loop reads CASSVGQNANSYNSPLHF. The CDR3 region has the DNA TGTGCCAGCAGTGTGGGGCAGAACGCCAACTCCTATAATTCACCCCTCCACTTT.

In DNA form, the CDR3 reads TGTGCCAGTAAGACTAGCGGGGGCCCCAACCAGTACTTC. It is translated as CASKTSGGPNQYF. The genes are TRBV14 and TRBJ2-5; 12 nucleotides align to TRBD2. The junction had 9 bases not matched to a gene; V was cut back by 9 bases and J by 10 bases. This CDR3 region has 13 residues. CDR1 is SGHDN, CDR2 FVKESK, per germline.

This chain links TRBV19 with TRBJ2-7; 9 bases align to TRBD1. The CDR3 has 16 amino acids. Unmatched junction bases numbered 7, after V lost 4 bases and J lost 0 bases. Germline lookup yields CDR1 LNHDA and CDR2 SQIVND (reference sequence). The CDR3 sequence is CASSKRQGGDSYEQYF. For the CDR3, the DNA is TGTGCCAGTAGTAAAAGACAGGGGGGGGACTCCTACGAGCAGTACTTC.

The rearrangement joins TRBV29-1 to TRBJ2-1; TRBD1 agrees at 9 bases. In germline, CDR1 is SQVTM, CDR2 ANQGSEA. Trimming cost V 6 bases and J 8 bases; bases outside gene matches: 8. This CDR3 is 13 amino acids long. CDR3 DNA: TGCAGCGTAGGGACAGGGCTAGGAGATGAGCAGTTCTTC. Translating gives CSVGTGLGDEQFF.

This clone was seen more than once but under ten times. The chain recombines TRBV29-1 with TRBJ2-3; TRBD1 or TRBD2 may be the D gene (5 bases each). The CDR3 totals 14 residues. Trimming stripped 1 base from V and 4 bases from J, with 12 bases between. CDR1 SQVTM and CDR2 ANQGSEA come from the germline V gene. CDR3 sequence reads: CSVEVGELADTQYF. CDR3 DNA sequence: TGCAGCGTTGAAGTAGGGGAGCTCGCAGATACGCAGTATTTT.

This sequence joins TRBV7-2 and TRBJ2-7, with D maybe TRBD2 (5 bases). From germline, CDR1 is SGHTA and CDR2 FQGNSA. There are 12 residues in the CDR3. The V gene lost 4 bases and the J gene lost 3 bases, with 7 bases spanning the gap. The CDR3: CASSSTSYEQYF. CDR3 coding DNA: TGTGCCAGCAGCTCCACTAGCTACGAGCAGTACTTC.

The chain joins TRBV29-1 to TRBJ1-1; D perhaps matches TRBD1 (6 bases). This CDR3 region has 14 residues. V was shortened by 0 bases and J by 5 bases, with 13 bases between the two germline ends. CDR1 is SQVTM and CDR2 is ANQGSEA in the germline V gene. CDR3 in DNA: TGCAGCGTTGAAGAATTATGGCAGGGGACTGAAGCTTTCTTT. Translation: CSVEELWQGTEAFF.

The chain has TRBV2 and TRBJ1-4; D not certain. This CDR3 contains 14 residues. V lost 7 bases, J lost 4 bases, and 13 bases lay in between. Germline V gene data show CDR1 as SNHLY and CDR2 as FYNNEI. The CDR3 here is CASTPGSNNEKLFF. CDR3 coding DNA: TGTGCCAGCACCCCCGGGTCAAATAATGAAAAACTGTTTTTT.

The chain combines TRBV18 with TRBJ2-1; 10 nucleotides agree with TRBD1. CDR3 length: 17 amino acids. Trimming removed 4 bases from V and 9 bases from J; junction bases left unmatched: 15. From germline, CDR1 is KGHSH and CDR2 LQKENI. CDR3 sequence (DNA): TGTGCCAGCTCACTCCGAACCGGGACAGGGGAGTTGGGTGAGCAGTTCTTC. Its protein product is CASSLRTGTGELGEQFF.

The V and J genes are TRBV29-1 and TRBJ1-1; D unresolved. CDR3 length equals 12 residues. Germline V lookup: CDR1 SQVTM, CDR2 ANQGSEA. Trimming shortened V by 6 bases and J by 3 bases, and 11 bases separated the two germline ends. The CDR3: CSVVLIDTEAFF. The DNA for the CDR3 is TGCAGCGTGGTTCTCATCGACACTGAAGCTTTCTTT.

In DNA form, the CDR3 reads TGTGCCACCATGGCAGGTTTTACATCTTCCTACGAGCAGTACTTC. It encodes CATMAGFTSSYEQYF. The rearrangement links TRBV28 to TRBJ2-7; D is uncertain. The CDR3 spans 15 residues. Germline-derived CDR1 and CDR2 are MDHEN and SYDVKM. V shed 10 bases and J shed 1 base, with 20 bases lying between them.

This clone appeared a single time. In DNA, the CDR3 is TGTGCCAGCAGCCCTCCAGGAACCTCTAACTATGGCTACACCTTC. Translating it yields CASSPPGTSNYGYTF. V gene TRBV5-4 combines with J gene TRBJ1-2; D is unclear. CDR3 size: 15 residues. Deletions cut 4 bases from V and 0 bases from J, with 13 bases between. Germline V lookup: CDR1 SGHNT, CDR2 YYREEE (reference sequence).

This clone was observed once. The sample holds other DNA sequences that translate to the same CDR3. DNA of the CDR3: TGTGCCAGCAGCCCTCCAGGAGGCGCTAGGCAGTACTTC. Its translation: CASSPPGGARQYF. The gene calls are TRBV5-8 and TRBJ2-7, with D possibly TRBD2 on 5 matching bases. V lost 4 bases, J lost 9 bases, and 17 bases lay in between. This CDR3 has 13 residues. CDR1 and CDR2 (germline): SGHTS, YDEGEE.

The V gene is TRBV2, the J gene TRBJ2-3; no reliable D call. V was cut by 4 bases and J by 0 bases, with 8 bases left in between. CDR3 length: 14 residues. Per the germline V gene, CDR1 is SNHLY and CDR2 is FYNNEI. The CDR3 spells CASSVGRSTDTQYF. In DNA, the CDR3 is TGTGCCAGCAGTGTAGGCAGGAGCACAGATACGCAGTATTTT.